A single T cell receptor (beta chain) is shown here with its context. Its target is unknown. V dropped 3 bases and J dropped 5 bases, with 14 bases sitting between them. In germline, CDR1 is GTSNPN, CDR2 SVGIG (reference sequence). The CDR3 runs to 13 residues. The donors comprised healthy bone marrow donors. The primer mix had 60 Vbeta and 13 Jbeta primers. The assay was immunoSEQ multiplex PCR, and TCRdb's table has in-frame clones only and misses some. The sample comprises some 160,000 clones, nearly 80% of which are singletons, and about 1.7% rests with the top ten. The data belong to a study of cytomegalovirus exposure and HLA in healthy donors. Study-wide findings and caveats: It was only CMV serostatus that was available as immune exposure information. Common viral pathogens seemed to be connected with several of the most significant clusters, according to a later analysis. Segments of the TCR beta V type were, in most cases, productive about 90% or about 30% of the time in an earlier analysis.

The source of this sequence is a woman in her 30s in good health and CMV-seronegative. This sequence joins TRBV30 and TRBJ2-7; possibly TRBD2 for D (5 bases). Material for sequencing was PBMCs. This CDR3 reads CAWRGSQFHEQYF. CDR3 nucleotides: TGTGCCTGGAGGGGGAGCCAGTTCCACGAGCAGTACTTC.